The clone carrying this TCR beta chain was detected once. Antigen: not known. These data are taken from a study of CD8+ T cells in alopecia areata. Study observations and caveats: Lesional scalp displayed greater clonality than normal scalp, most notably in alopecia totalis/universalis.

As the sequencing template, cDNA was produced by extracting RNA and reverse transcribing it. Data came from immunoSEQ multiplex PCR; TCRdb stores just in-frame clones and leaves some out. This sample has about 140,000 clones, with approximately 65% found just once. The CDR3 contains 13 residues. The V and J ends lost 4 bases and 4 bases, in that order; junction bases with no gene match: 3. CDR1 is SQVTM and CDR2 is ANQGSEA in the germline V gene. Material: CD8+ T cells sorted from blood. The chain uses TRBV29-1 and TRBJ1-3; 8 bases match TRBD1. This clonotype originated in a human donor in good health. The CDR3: CSVGGTGGNTIYF. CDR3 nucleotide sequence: TGCAGCGTTGGCGGGACAGGAGGAAACACCATATATTTT.